The T cell receptor beta chain described here comes from a study of cytomegalovirus exposure and HLA in healthy donors (TCRdb year 2017). In terms of the full investigation: According to a later analysis, the 120 or so validation repertoires were produced on the same platform as the 666 repertoires of the first cohort. Besides the first cohort of approximately 670 subjects, a separate validation cohort made up of 95 to 150 different subjects was used. The study aimed to test whether signatures of past pathogen exposure could be identified by cataloging public T cell receptors. To predict cytomegalovirus infection status, the study brought together high-throughput TCR immunosequencing, statistical association of individual TCRs with disease status, and machine learning.

Deletion took 5 bases off V and 5 bases off J, with a span of 13 bases between the germline ends. Its CDR3 holds 14 amino acids, cysteine through phenylalanine. The entry retains the CDR3 DNA only, 42 bases that are in frame from base 1. Based on the germline V gene, the CDR1 and CDR2 sequences are MNHEY and SVGAGI. A remark on this clone: Its antigen is currently not known. No qualities accompany the bases; no much larger clone lies one base away.

What the work shows at the level of the full study, not this receptor alone: In both the original and validation cohorts, the classifier was reported to diagnose cytomegalovirus status with high specificity and sensitivity. In vitro tests confirmed that three of the cytomegalovirus-associated TCR beta chains recognize cytomegalovirus antigens. The authors suggested that the approach could potentially be generalized to other disease states and immunological phenotypes. The study listed 150 to 200 TCR beta chains as associated with cytomegalovirus. Across donors, most TCR sequences were observed very rarely, whereas some public TCRs were present in many individuals. Subsequent analysis determined that TCRs grouped into clusters in the first cohort also showed a tendency toward co-occurrence across the approximately 120 validation repertoires, and approximately 94% of cluster scores exceeded 0. A later analysis lacked HLA typing for the validation cohort, so it scored co-occurrence in that cohort across all 120 or so repertoires.

The library came from the immunoSEQ multiplex PCR assay. From the authors' description of their analysis: A statistical classification framework was built to diagnose cytomegalovirus status from the catalog of TCR beta chain sequences. In TCRdb, the immuneACCESS table is reduced to in-frame sequences with V and J assigned. These tables do not hold every clone; where another copy was compared, an unresolved V gene accounts for under half, and the others remain unexplained. Clone size and the V and J calls come from that table; the DNA yielded D and trimming. The table for this sample lists approximately 300,000 clones; 86% of them were counted only once. More than 0.8% of the sample belongs to the ten largest clones. Donors formed part of the validation cohort, which comprised 120 subjects and was distinct from the first cohort of 550 to 850 subjects.

The V gene is TRBV6-5 and the J gene is TRBJ2-1, with an unclear D gene assignment. This receptor was obtained from a woman aged 18-30 years in good health and CMV-seronegative. The sequenced sample consisted of PBMCs. The CDR3 region has the sequence CASSRTRFNNEQFF. The base sequence is TGTGCCAGCAGTCGCACAAGATTCAACAATGAGCAGTTCTTC.